This TCR beta chain emerged from a study of regulatory T cells in long-lasting Graves disease. Germline V gene sequence: CDR1 KGHDR, CDR2 SFDVKD. The CDR3 runs 13 residues. As to this clonotype: Its target is unknown. At one boundary the junction diverges from the germline segment, which might be a read error.

Findings and caveats of the study: Persistent Graves' patients showed less TCR diversity than newly diagnosed ones.

iRepertoire HTBI primers and Arm-PCR of CDR3 regions built TCR beta libraries. Each CDR3 protein gets one entry after TCRdb re-called the multiplex PCR reads with MiXCR. The sample yields about 620,000 distinct CDR3 sequences, 15% to 20% seen once. The time point: newly diagnosed GD, antithyroid drugs for less than 3 months. Isolated PBMC RNA provided the starting material for the TCR library. Doctors identified Graves' disease using the American Thyroid Association guidelines. EDTA tubes received around 9 milliliters of collected peripheral blood. Another study also made use of these data, one on T cells in Graves' hyperthyroidism and ophthalmopathy. That study reports: Researchers ran a first-round RT-PCR on the TCR CDR3 using the HTBI primer set.

The source was peripheral blood mononuclear cells (PBMCs), collected at new diagnosis, from a patient treated with antithyroid drugs. The TCR sequence derives from a woman aged 30 to 39 with Graves disease. The J gene is TRBJ2-2, the V gene TRBV24-1; D is unresolved. DNA of the CDR3: TGTGCCACCAGTGATGCACTAACCGCGGAGCTGTTTTTT. Translated: CATSDALTAELFF.